Below, 21 T cell receptor beta chains from the same sample are listed, as sequenced in a study of cytomegalovirus exposure and HLA in healthy donors. Some clones are missing from TCRdb's copy, which holds only in-frame ones; the method was immunoSEQ multiplex PCR. The data hold some 120,000 clones, with roughly 90% observed a single time. Material for sequencing was PBMCs. These receptors were taken from a man in his thirties or forties in good health and CMV-seronegative.

The gene calls are TRBV7-9 and TRBJ1-4; TRBD1 agrees at 11 bases. The CDR3 runs 14 residues. The V and J ends lost 4 bases and 8 bases, in that order; junction bases with no gene match: 3. The germline CDR1 and CDR2 sequences are SEHNR and FQNEAQ (reference sequence). The CDR3, as DNA: TGTGCCAGCAGCTCGGGACAGGGGGGAGAAAAACTGTTTTTT. Translated: CASSSGQGGEKLFF.

J is TRBJ2-7 and V is TRBV4-3, with a possible D match to TRBD2 (6 bases). Germline assignment: CDR1 LGHNA and CDR2 YSLEER. The CDR3 consists of 14 residues. Trimming took off 1 base at V and 2 bases at J, with 9 bases between the two ends. CDR3 amino acids: CASSQASGAYEQYF. The DNA of the CDR3 is TGCGCCAGCAGCCAAGCCTCGGGGGCCTACGAGCAGTACTTC.

There are a few counts of this clone. V usage is TRBV7-3 and J usage is TRBJ2-7; perhaps TRBD2 as D (5 bases). Between the trimmed V and J ends, which lost 5 bases and 6 bases, there was a span of 14 bases. Germline V gives CDR1 SGHTA, CDR2 FQGTGA. The CDR3 sequence is 13 residues long. DNA for the CDR3: TGTGCCAGCAGCCCCGGACTTGAAGGCGAGCAGTACTTC. The encoded protein is CASSPGLEGEQYF.

The chain employs TRBV30 and TRBJ1-2; D is perhaps TRBD1 (6 bases). Trimming shortened V by 7 bases and J by 6 bases, and 15 bases separated the two germline ends. Germline CDR1 reads GTSNPN; CDR2 reads SVGIG (reference sequence). The CDR3 is made up of 12 amino acids. The CDR3 DNA is TGTGCCTTACAAGGGGGAATACATGGCTACACCTTC. Amino acids: CALQGGIHGYTF.

The chain is built from TRBV18 and TRBJ2-4; tentative D call: TRBD2 (5 bases). V shed 0 bases and J shed 5 bases, with 11 bases lying between them. This CDR3 spans 15 amino acids. Germline CDR1 is KGHSH and CDR2 is LQKENI. Here the CDR3 reads CASSPPGRTQNIQYF. The CDR3 nucleotides read TGTGCCAGCTCACCACCGGGAAGGACTCAAAACATTCAGTACTTC.

V gene TRBV7-6 combines with J gene TRBJ2-5, with TRBD2 matching over 8 bases. V lost 4 bases and J lost 5; bases outside the gene matches: 12. The CDR3 length is 16 residues. Germline CDR1 and CDR2: SGHVS and FNYEAQ. In DNA form, the CDR3 reads TGTGCCAGCAGCTCCACTTGGCGGGGGGCCGGGGAGACCCAGTACTTC. Amino acids: CASSSTWRGAGETQYF. The full variable domain, rest sourced from reference TRBV7-6 and TRBJ2-5, is GAGVSQSPRYKVTKRGQDVALRCDPISGHVSLYWYRQALGQGPEFLTYFNYEAQQDKSGLPNDRFSAERPEGSISTLTIQRTEQRDSAMYRCASSSTWRGAGETQYFGPGTRLLVL.

This sequence joins TRBV7-2 and TRBJ2-5; no firm D call. The CDR3 sequence is 13 residues long. Trimming shortened V by 1 base and J by 4 bases, and 7 bases separated the two germline ends. Germline loops: CDR1 SGHTA, CDR2 FQGNSA. For the CDR3, the DNA is TGTGCCAGCAGCTTAGGGGCAGTAGAGACCCAGTACTTC. Protein product: CASSLGAVETQYF.

CDR3 bases: TGTGCCAGCAGCTCCAAGTCTACTAGGGTTCCAAACACCATATATTTT. Protein: CASSSKSTRVPNTIYF. The chain couples TRBV5-5 to TRBJ1-3, with no clear D. This CDR3 has 16 amino acids. The germline V gene encodes CDR1 SGHKS and CDR2 YYEKEE (reference sequence). The germline V and J ends were trimmed by 3 bases and 6 bases, with 19 bases remaining between them.

J is TRBJ2-1 and V is TRBV28, with TRBD1 as a possible D gene (7 bases). Per the germline V gene, CDR1 is MDHEN and CDR2 is SYDVKM. This CDR3 is 13 amino acids long. Trimming cost V 3 bases and J 10 bases, with 13 bases left between them. CDR3 nucleotide sequence: TGTGCCAGCAGTTTCAGGGGGGCGCGGGAGCAGTTCTTC. Its protein is CASSFRGAREQFF.

The chain's CDR3 is CASSLSSRGQTNYNEQFF. The CDR3 DNA reads TGTGCCAGCAGCCTCAGTAGCAGGGGACAGACCAACTACAATGAGCAGTTCTTC. V is TRBV7-9 and J is TRBJ2-1; 7 bases fit TRBD1. V was clipped by 5 bases and J by 3 bases; unmatched bases: 16. Germline CDR1 reads SEHNR; CDR2 reads FQNEAQ (reference sequence). This CDR3 region has 18 residues.

The chain uses TRBV14 and TRBJ1-6; 8 positions agree with TRBD1. The germline V gene has CDR1 SGHDN and CDR2 FVKESK. V dropped 4 bases and J dropped 3; count of bases not matched to a gene: 8. The CDR3 loop spans 17 amino acids. The CDR3 sequence is CASSPSRQGLYNSPLHF. The CDR3 DNA is TGTGCCAGCAGCCCATCCCGACAGGGGCTCTATAATTCACCCCTCCACTTT.

The chain employs TRBV7-3 and TRBJ2-1; 9 nucleotides match TRBD1. The CDR3 runs to 17 residues. J gave up 4 bases and V 3 bases, and 10 bases lay outside the gene matches. Per germline, CDR1 SGHTA and CDR2 FQGTGA. The CDR3 sequence is CASSFGGRDRAYNEQFF. As DNA, the CDR3 is TGTGCCAGCAGCTTTGGAGGGCGGGACAGGGCTTACAATGAGCAGTTCTTC.

The chain combines TRBV6-5 with TRBJ2-3; a weak D match, TRBD1 (6 bases). Trimming removed 7 bases at V and 4 bases at J, with 12 bases between. Germline V gene lookup returns CDR1 MNHEY and CDR2 SVGAGI. CDR3 size: 13 residues. The CDR3 DNA reads as TGTGCCAGCACAGGGGACGGGTCAGATACGCAGTATTTT. It is translated as CASTGDGSDTQYF.

This chain connects TRBV4-2 to TRBJ2-5, with 8 bases lining up with TRBD2. CDR1 is LGHNA, CDR2 YNFKEQ, per germline. The CDR3 runs to 16 residues. Losses at the gene ends were 4 bases for V and 3 bases for J; bases not matched to a gene: 10. CDR3: CASSPGGAYRKETQYF. CDR3 nucleotides: TGTGCCAGCAGCCCCGGGGGGGCGTATAGGAAAGAGACCCAGTACTTC.

The chain combines TRBV2 with TRBJ2-5; 9 bases line up with TRBD1. From germline, CDR1 is SNHLY and CDR2 FYNNEI. The CDR3 has 15 residues. With 4 bases clipped from V and 5 bases from J, the junction kept 8 bases outside the gene matches. The DNA for the CDR3 is TGTGCCAGCAGTGTAGACAGGGGGAGAGGGGAGACCCAGTACTTC. Protein sequence: CASSVDRGRGETQYF.

The chain uses TRBV5-1 and TRBJ2-1; 8 bases align to TRBD2. The V gene's germline CDR1 is SGHRS and CDR2 YFSETQ. The CDR3 covers 14 residues. The trim removed 5 bases at V and 2 bases at J, leaving 3 bases unmatched. The CDR3 spells CASSPGGTYNEQFF. CDR3 nucleotides: TGCGCCAGCAGTCCGGGGGGGACCTACAATGAGCAGTTCTTC. Supplemented by reference TRBV5-1 and TRBJ2-1, the full variable domain reads KAGVTQTPRYLIKTRGQQVTLSCSPISGHRSVSWYQQTPGQGLQFLFEYFSETQRNKGNFPGRFSGRQFSNSRSEMNVSTLELGDSALYLCASSPGGTYNEQFFGPGTRLTVL.

The chain combines TRBV28 with TRBJ1-2; D is perhaps TRBD1 (6 bases). This CDR3 comprises 16 residues. The V gene's germline CDR1 is MDHEN and CDR2 SYDVKM. Trimming pared 6 bases from V and 4 bases from J, leaving 21 bases between. CDR3 protein: CASSRTGIERRYGYTF. CDR3 nucleotides: TGTGCCAGCAGCCGCACAGGGATTGAACGCCGCTATGGCTACACCTTC.

This clone was found once. The chain has TRBV9 and TRBJ1-1; D is uncertain. The CDR3 loop spans 13 amino acids. Trimming cost V 7 bases and J 1 base, with 11 bases left between them. The V gene's germline CDR1 is SGDLS and CDR2 YYNGEE. The CDR3 spells CASGSAANTEAFF. CDR3 sequence (DNA): TGTGCCAGCGGGTCGGCGGCGAACACTGAAGCTTTCTTT.

CDR3 coding DNA: TGTGCCAGCAGCTTTCCGCAGGGGGCTGGAAACACCATATATTTT. Its translation is CASSFPQGAGNTIYF. The chain links TRBV5-6 to TRBJ1-3, with 7 bases that match TRBD1. Germline V gene data show CDR1 as SGHDT and CDR2 as YYEEEE. Losses at the gene ends were 2 bases for V and 2 bases for J; bases not matched to a gene: 4. The CDR3 has 15 amino acids.

This chain links TRBV9 with TRBJ1-1, with D perhaps matching TRBD1 (5 bases). V lost 7 bases and J 5 bases, leaving 15 bases between the germline ends. This CDR3 is 13 amino acids long. The germline V gene has CDR1 SGDLS and CDR2 YYNGEE. The DNA of the CDR3 is TGTGCCAGCGGGAGGGGTGGGGAGACTGAAGCTTTCTTT. Residues: CASGRGGETEAFF.

Here the CDR3 reads CASSQDDAGLAGGGNTGELFF. The CDR3 DNA follows: TGCGCCAGCAGCCAAGACGACGCAGGACTAGCGGGGGGTGGGAACACCGGGGAGCTGTTTTTT. The chain links TRBV4-3 to TRBJ2-2; 14 bases agree with TRBD2. The germline V gene has CDR1 LGHNA and CDR2 YSLEER. Unmatched junction bases numbered 10, after V lost 0 bases and J lost 1 base. This CDR3 spans 21 amino acids.